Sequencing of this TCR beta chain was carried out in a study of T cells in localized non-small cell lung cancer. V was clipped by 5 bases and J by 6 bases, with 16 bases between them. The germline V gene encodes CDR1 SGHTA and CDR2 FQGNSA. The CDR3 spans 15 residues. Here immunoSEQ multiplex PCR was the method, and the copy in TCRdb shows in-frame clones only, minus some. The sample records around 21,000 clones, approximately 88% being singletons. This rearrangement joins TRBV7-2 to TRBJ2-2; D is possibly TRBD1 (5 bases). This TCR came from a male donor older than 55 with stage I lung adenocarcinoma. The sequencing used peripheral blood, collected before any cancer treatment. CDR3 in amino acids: CASSLAAQGAGELFF. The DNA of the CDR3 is TGTGCCAGCAGCCTCGCTGCCCAAGGGGCCGGGGAGCTGTTTTTT.